In its sample, the clone carrying this T cell receptor beta chain was seen once. Its antigen remains unidentified. Amplification started from genomic DNA. A primer set of 30 forward and 13 reverse primers amplified the CDR3. A single record per CDR3 protein comes from TCRdb applying MiXCR to the multiplex PCR reads. Among 250,000 to 300,000 distinct CDR3 sequences, approximately 45% were seen once, and the ten largest hold roughly 15%. Germline CDR1 reads SSHAT; CDR2 reads FNYEAQ (reference sequence). The CDR3 is 18 amino acids. Trimming removed 8 bases from V and 2 bases from J, with 28 bases in between. This entry comes from a study of type 1 and type 2 diabetes patients. Across the whole study: Donors were type 1 diabetes, type 2 diabetes, or nondiabetic controls. The whole study generated approximately 19 million paired-end reads. General observations from the study: Some T1D-only expanded clones might appear in more T2D or control samples. V and J gene usage correlated at roughly 0.97 between type 2 diabetes and control samples.

This clonotype was obtained from a man younger than 35 with type 2 diabetes. The sequencing input was peripheral blood mononuclear cells (PBMCs). The chain uses TRBV7-7 and TRBJ2-7; D gene uncertain. The CDR3 DNA reads as TGTGCCAGCCCTCAAAAAAGGCCACATTTTAAAGGGCCCTACGAGCAGTACTTC. It is translated as CASPQKRPHFKGPYEQYF.